The 23 T cell receptor beta chains below all came from one sample that was sequenced in a study of cytomegalovirus exposure and HLA in healthy donors. 60 Vbeta and 13 Jbeta primers were used in PCR. Assay: immunoSEQ multiplex PCR; the TCRdb copy retains only in-frame clones and omits some. Of about 160,000 clones in the sample, 76% are singletons; the top ten hold 0.65% to 0.95%. Material for sequencing was PBMCs. The receptors come from a female donor in good health and CMV-seronegative.

This rearrangement joins TRBV13 to TRBJ2-7, with 7 bases that match TRBD2. There are 13 residues in the CDR3. After removal of 5 bases from V and 3 bases from J, the junction contained 4 bases not matched to a gene. CDR1 is PRHDT, CDR2 FYEKMQ, per germline (reference sequence). This CDR3 reads CASSPRTSYEQYF. CDR3 bases: TGTGCCAGCAGCCCACGGACTAGCTACGAGCAGTACTTC.

The CDR3 protein is CASSLSSGGLRDTEAFF. In DNA, the CDR3 is TGTGCCAGCAGCTTGTCATCAGGGGGACTGAGGGACACTGAAGCTTTCTTT. This chain connects TRBV5-4 to TRBJ1-1, with 7 bases fitting TRBD1. J was trimmed by 3 bases and V by 1 base; bases with no gene match: 12. The length of the CDR3 is 17 residues. Germline CDR1 reads SGHNT; CDR2 reads YYREEE (reference sequence).

This rearrangement joins TRBV6-5 to TRBJ1-2; possibly TRBD1 for D (5 bases). The CDR3 loop spans 13 amino acids. The germline gives CDR1 MNHEY, CDR2 SVGAGI. The V gene lost 9 bases and the J gene lost 5 bases, with 16 bases spanning the gap. The CDR3 reads CASFRAMGYGYTF. CDR3 in DNA: TGTGCCAGTTTCAGGGCTATGGGGTATGGCTACACCTTC.

J is TRBJ1-5 and V is TRBV7-2; a weak D match, TRBD1 (6 bases). The germline CDR1 and CDR2 sequences are SGHTA and FQGNSA. V was trimmed by 5 bases and J by 5 bases, leaving 10 bases between them. The CDR3 covers 13 residues. For the CDR3, the DNA is TGTGCCAGCAGCATACAGGGCGATCAGCCCCAGCATTTT. Protein sequence: CASSIQGDQPQHF.

This clone was seen more than once but under ten times. This chain connects TRBV4-1 to TRBJ2-7, with 10 bases matching TRBD1. The length of the CDR3 is 16 residues. V gave up 1 base and J gave up 4 bases; unmatched junction bases: 7. The germline V gene encodes CDR1 MGHRA and CDR2 YSYEKL. This CDR3 is CASSQAPGQGEYEQYF. The DNA for the CDR3 is TGCGCCAGCAGCCAAGCCCCCGGACAGGGGGAATACGAGCAGTACTTC.

This clone is a singleton in its sample. This sequence joins TRBV11-2 and TRBJ2-1; 8 positions match TRBD2. V was pared by 0 bases and J by 2 bases, with 6 bases of the junction left unmatched. Germline V gives CDR1 SGHAT, CDR2 FQNNGV. CDR3 length: 17 residues. The DNA for the CDR3 is TGTGCCAGCAGCTTAGATACGGGGGGGCTTGCCTACAATGAGCAGTTCTTC. It encodes CASSLDTGGLAYNEQFF.

A remark on this clone: Its ends do not fully match the called genes, so a read error is possible. This chain connects TRBV27 to TRBJ1-2; a weak D match, TRBD1 (6 bases). This CDR3 comprises 17 residues. CDR1 and CDR2 from the germline V gene are MNHEY and SMNVEV (reference sequence). Here the CDR3 DNA reads TGTGTCAGCAGTCCATTGATTCAGGGGCGGCACTACTATGGCTACACCTTC. It encodes CVSSPLIQGRHYYGYTF.

This clone occurred a few times. This CDR3 reads CASRSSGTGDQPQHF. The CDR3 nucleotides read TGTGCCAGCAGGTCGTCCGGGACAGGGGATCAGCCCCAGCATTTT. The chain joins TRBV28 to TRBJ1-5; 10 bases agree with TRBD1. The germline V gene encodes CDR1 MDHEN and CDR2 SYDVKM. The CDR3 sequence is 15 residues long. V gave up 6 bases and J gave up 5 bases; unmatched junction bases: 7.

V is TRBV7-2 and J is TRBJ2-1; D unclear. This CDR3 region has 15 residues. In germline, CDR1 is SGHTA, CDR2 FQGNSA. V was clipped by 5 bases and J by 0 bases, with 11 bases between them. CDR3 loop: CASSPLPGSYNEQFF. The CDR3 DNA sequence: TGTGCCAGCAGCCCCCTCCCCGGCTCCTACAATGAGCAGTTCTTC.

This clone came up a few times. The chain is built from TRBV4-1 and TRBJ2-7; 7 positions match TRBD2. Trimming cost V 3 bases and J 5 bases; bases outside gene matches: 10. The germline V gene has CDR1 MGHRA and CDR2 YSYEKL. The CDR3 has 15 residues. DNA of the CDR3: TGCGCCAGCAGCCATGCCGGGAGGCCGGTCGACGAGCAGTACTTC. Its translation is CASSHAGRPVDEQYF.

Only one count was recorded for this clone. The chain employs TRBV5-1 and TRBJ2-1, with D perhaps TRBD2 (6 bases). V lost 2 bases and J 7 bases, leaving 16 bases between the germline ends. This CDR3 contains 15 residues. Per germline, CDR1 SGHRS and CDR2 YFSETQ. In nucleotides, the CDR3 is TGCGCCAGCAGCTTAGCCGGGACTCGGGGGAATGAGCAGTTCTTC. Translated, it gives CASSLAGTRGNEQFF.

The chain is built from TRBV27 and TRBJ1-1; D is possibly TRBD1 (6 bases). The CDR3 spans 14 residues. Trimming shortened V by 3 bases and J by 6 bases, and 14 bases separated the two germline ends. Germline loops: CDR1 MNHEY, CDR2 SMNVEV (reference sequence). DNA of the CDR3: TGTGCCAGCAGTTTTGTTGACAGGATGGCTGAAGCTTTCTTT. This sequence encodes CASSFVDRMAEAFF.

The chain uses TRBV12-5 and TRBJ2-2; the match to TRBD2 covers 7 bases. J was trimmed by 2 bases and V by 2 bases; bases with no gene match: 2. The length of the CDR3 is 15 residues. Germline values: CDR1 LGHNT, CDR2 FRNRAP. CDR3 nucleotide sequence: TGTGCTAGTGGTTTGCAGGGACTAAACACCGGGGAGCTGTTTTTT. Protein product: CASGLQGLNTGELFF.

The chain combines TRBV9 with TRBJ1-2; 8 bases agree with TRBD1. CDR1 and CDR2 from the germline V gene are SGDLS and YYNGEE. V lost 3 bases, J lost 9 bases, and 4 bases stayed unmatched. The CDR3 covers 12 residues. CDR3: CASSDRQGSYTF. In DNA form, the CDR3 reads TGTGCCAGCAGCGACCGACAGGGGAGCTACACCTTC.

The chain has TRBV4-2 and TRBJ2-1; 11 positions agree with TRBD2. The CDR3 runs 15 residues. The trim removed 7 bases at V and 7 bases at J, leaving 9 bases unmatched. Germline CDR1 and CDR2: LGHNA and YNFKEQ. For the CDR3, the DNA is TGTGCCAGCAAACTTTTAGCGGGAGGGCTTAATGAGCAGTTCTTC. The encoded protein is CASKLLAGGLNEQFF.

This clone was seen a few times. The junction shows a germline mismatch at one end, possibly a read error. The chain joins TRBV30 to TRBJ2-4, with 7 bases fitting TRBD1. CDR1 GTSNPN and CDR2 SVGIG come from the germline V gene (reference sequence). The CDR3 runs 16 residues. DNA of the CDR3: TGTGCCTGGAGTATTCCGGGACAGCTAGCCAAAAACAGTCAGTACTTC. Amino acids: CAWSIPGQLAKNSQYF. The entire variable domain, with the rest obtained from reference TRBV30 and TRBJ2-4, is as follows: SQTIHQWPATLVQPVGSPLSLECTVEGTSNPNLYWYRQAAGRGLQLLFYSVGIGQISSEVPQNLSASRPQDRQFILSSKKLLLSDSGFYLCAWSIPGQLAKNSQYFGAGTRLSVL.

This clone has only a few counts. In DNA, the CDR3 is TGTGCCAGTAGTTCGGCCACAGCCTCGCGGCCCCAGCATTTT. The encoded protein is CASSSATASRPQHF. The chain has TRBV19 and TRBJ1-5; D unresolved. In germline, CDR1 is LNHDA, CDR2 SQIVND (reference sequence). The V gene lost 5 bases and the J gene lost 9 bases, with 17 bases spanning the gap. CDR3 length: 14 residues.

V and J are TRBV19 and TRBJ1-2, with 7 bases identical to TRBD1. This CDR3 is built from 14 residues. Germline V gene sequence: CDR1 LNHDA, CDR2 SQIVND (reference sequence). After removal of 9 bases from V and 5 bases from J, the junction contained 12 bases not matched to a gene. The DNA for the CDR3 is TGTGCCAGAAATACTCTCCGGGACAGTTATGGCTACACCTTC. Its translation is CARNTLRDSYGYTF.

This rearrangement joins TRBV28 to TRBJ1-1; D remains unclear. V lost 5 bases and J 0 bases, leaving 10 bases between the germline ends. This CDR3 has 14 amino acids. Germline CDR1 and CDR2: MDHEN and SYDVKM. Here the CDR3 DNA reads TGTGCCAGCAGTCACCACCGAGTGAACACTGAAGCTTTCTTT. Amino acids: CASSHHRVNTEAFF.

This clone was recorded once. The chain joins TRBV28 to TRBJ2-3, with 9 bases lining up with TRBD1. CDR1 MDHEN and CDR2 SYDVKM come from the germline V gene. The CDR3 loop spans 14 amino acids. Trimming took 6 bases from V and 4 from J; bases not matched to a gene: 5. CDR3 sequence reads: CASSTGQGPDTQYF. DNA for the CDR3: TGTGCCAGCAGCACGGGACAGGGCCCAGATACGCAGTATTTT.

The rearrangement links TRBV6-5 to TRBJ1-5; D ambiguous. This CDR3 has 14 amino acids. CDR1 MNHEY and CDR2 SVGAGI come from the germline V gene. V lost 8 bases and J lost 4, with 15 bases in between. For the CDR3, the DNA is TGTGCCAGCTGCTCCTCTGGCGGGAATCAGCCCCAGCATTTT. This sequence encodes CASCSSGGNQPQHF.

The rearrangement joins TRBV30 to TRBJ2-4; D may be TRBD1 (5 bases). V was trimmed by 0 bases and J by 0 bases, leaving 9 bases between them. The CDR3 contains 15 residues. The V gene's germline CDR1 is GTSNPN and CDR2 SVGIG (reference sequence). As DNA, the CDR3 is TGTGCCTGGAGTGTAGACAGCTTAGCCAAAAACATTCAGTACTTC. Protein sequence: CAWSVDSLAKNIQYF.

The V and J genes are TRBV5-4 and TRBJ1-1; 9 bases match TRBD1. V lost 3 bases to trimming and J lost 4 bases; unmatched junction nucleotides: 10. In germline, CDR1 is SGHNT, CDR2 YYREEE (reference sequence). This CDR3 is built from 16 residues. The CDR3 bases are TGTGCCAGCAGCTCGGAGCCGGGACAGGGCCCCACTGAAGCTTTCTTT. Translated: CASSSEPGQGPTEAFF.